This T cell receptor beta chain emerged from a study of T cell responses to AZD1222 COVID-19 vaccine. General study results and limits: Unmutated variant regions are reportedly the target of nearly half of TCRs that are spike-specific. Only 5 or 6 people who got AZD1222 tested seropositive at baseline.

Sequenced by immunoSEQ multiplex PCR; TCRdb stores in-frame clones only, minus some. The repertoire holds about 120,000 clones, with roughly 90% as singletons. After removal of 6 bases from V and 7 bases from J, the junction contained 5 bases not matched to a gene. The CDR3 loop spans 14 amino acids. Germline V gene data show CDR1 as ENHRY and CDR2 as SYGVKD. On this clone itself: Antigen unknown.

Specimen: peripheral blood, collected on day 0 of AZD1222 vaccination. This TCR came from an adult in good health. The rearrangement joins TRBV10-3 to TRBJ2-2; TRBD1 matches 10 bases. CDR3 sequence: CAIRRTGGVGELFF. Written as DNA, the CDR3 is TGTGCCATCAGGAGGACAGGGGGGGTCGGGGAGCTGTTTTTT.